This is a list of T cell receptor beta chains from one sample in a study of blood T cell repertoires in COVID-19. Sequencing was performed with immunoSEQ multiplex PCR; in TCRdb, only in-frame clones are kept and a portion is missing. Found here are about 260,000 clones, around 90% of them singletons; the top ten hold about 4%. What was sequenced was PBMCs or T cells enriched from blood (not recorded which). The receptors derive from a woman aged 30 to 39 with acute COVID-19. The CDR3 runs from the conserved cysteine through the conserved F or W. The order of the fields is J gene, D gene, V gene, clone size, CDR3 DNA, CDR3 protein. A D gene is named only where the DNA matches it firmly. Only part of the rows carry a size: once, few, many, or a class if the clone is expanded.

j_call: TRBJ2-7; d_call: NA; v_call: TRBV6-5; clone_size: NA; cdr3_nt: TGTGCCAGCAGTTACTCAGGAGGGGTTAGTTACGAGCAGTACTTC; cdr3_aa: CASSYSGGVSYEQYF
j_call: TRBJ2-6; d_call: NA; v_call: TRBV27; clone_size: NA; cdr3_nt: TGTGCCAGCAACAAGGGGCCTTATTCTGGGGCCAACGTCCTGACTTTC; cdr3_aa: CASNKGPYSGANVLTF
j_call: TRBJ2-1; d_call: TRBD2; v_call: TRBV19; clone_size: NA; cdr3_nt: TGTGCCAGTAGTATAGATGGCCGGGGGGGCTCCTACAATGAGCAGTTCTTC; cdr3_aa: CASSIDGRGGSYNEQFF
j_call: TRBJ1-2; d_call: NA; v_call: TRBV5-1; clone_size: many; cdr3_nt: TGCGCCAGCAGCTTGGATAGCACCGGCTACACCTTC; cdr3_aa: CASSLDSTGYTF
j_call: TRBJ2-1; d_call: TRBD2; v_call: TRBV4-3; clone_size: NA; cdr3_nt: TGCGCCAGCAGCCAAGAGTCGGGAGGGTCGTATGAGCAGTTCTTC; cdr3_aa: CASSQESGGSYEQFF
j_call: TRBJ2-7; d_call: TRBD2; v_call: TRBV5-1; clone_size: NA; cdr3_nt: TGCGCCAGCAGCTTGGTTTTAAGGGAGGGAAACGAGCAGTACTTC; cdr3_aa: CASSLVLREGNEQYF
j_call: TRBJ2-2; d_call: NA; v_call: TRBV5-6; clone_size: once; cdr3_nt: TGTGCCAGCACCCCCCCGGGGAACACCGGGGAGCTGTTTTTT; cdr3_aa: CASTPPGNTGELFF
j_call: TRBJ1-3; d_call: TRBD1; v_call: TRBV6-1; clone_size: NA; cdr3_nt: TGTGCCAGCAGTGAAGACCCTAACAGGGGACCTTTTGGAAACACCATATATTTT; cdr3_aa: CASSEDPNRGPFGNTIYF
j_call: TRBJ2-5; d_call: TRBD2; v_call: TRBV28; clone_size: NA; cdr3_nt: TGTGCCAGCAGCCCAATGACTAGCGGGAGGAGTCAAGAGACCCAGTACTTC; cdr3_aa: CASSPMTSGRSQETQYF
j_call: TRBJ2-7; d_call: TRBD2; v_call: TRBV5-1; clone_size: NA; cdr3_nt: TGCGCCAGCAGCTTGGCCGGGACCCAATCGAGCGGGAGAGGGTTGTACGAGCAGTACTTC; cdr3_aa: CASSLAGTQSSGRGLYEQYF
j_call: TRBJ2-7; d_call: NA; v_call: TRBV6-5; clone_size: NA; cdr3_nt: TGTGCCAGCAGTCCCGACAGCTACCCTTCCTACGAGCAGTACTTC; cdr3_aa: CASSPDSYPSYEQYF
j_call: TRBJ1-1; d_call: NA; v_call: TRBV2; clone_size: NA; cdr3_nt: TGTGCCAGCAGCTCAGGGGCGGACACTGAAGCTTTCTTT; cdr3_aa: CASSSGADTEAFF
j_call: TRBJ2-5; d_call: TRBD2; v_call: TRBV28; clone_size: NA; cdr3_nt: TGTGCCAGCAGTTTTGGGGGGACTAGCGGGAGGGAGACCCAGTACTTC; cdr3_aa: CASSFGGTSGRETQYF
j_call: TRBJ2-3; d_call: NA; v_call: TRBV24-1; clone_size: NA; cdr3_nt: TGTGCCACCAGTGATTTGGGTCCGGCAGGGGCAGATACGCAGTATTTT; cdr3_aa: CATSDLGPAGADTQYF
j_call: TRBJ2-7; d_call: TRBD1; v_call: TRBV5-1; clone_size: NA; cdr3_nt: TGCGCCAGCAGCTCTGAAAGGACAGGGGGCTTGTGGGAGCAGTACTTC; cdr3_aa: CASSSERTGGLWEQYF
j_call: TRBJ2-5; d_call: TRBD1; v_call: TRBV27; clone_size: NA; cdr3_nt: TGTGCCAGCAGTCTCGGACAGGGAACCCAGTACTTC; cdr3_aa: CASSLGQGTQYF
j_call: TRBJ2-3; d_call: TRBD2; v_call: TRBV27; clone_size: once; cdr3_nt: TGTGCCAGCAGTTTCGCGCTAGCGGGGGGCACAGATACGCAGTATTTT; cdr3_aa: CASSFALAGGTDTQYF
j_call: TRBJ2-7; d_call: TRBD2; v_call: TRBV30; clone_size: NA; cdr3_nt: TGTGCCTGGAGTGGGGGGACTAGCGAATCCTCCTACGAGCAGTACTTC; cdr3_aa: CAWSGGTSESSYEQYF
j_call: TRBJ2-6; d_call: NA; v_call: TRBV4-3; clone_size: NA; cdr3_nt: TGCGCCAGCAGCCAAGATTTCTCCTCCTCGGGGGCCAACGTCCTGACTTTC; cdr3_aa: CASSQDFSSSGANVLTF